This entry describes one T cell receptor (beta chain). The CDR3 extends over 15 amino acids. Profiled with immunoSEQ multiplex PCR; TCRdb holds only in-frame clones, not every one. Of roughly 45,000 clones listed, approximately 88% are singletons. The record originates from a study of OX40 agonist ivuxolimab in advanced cancers. The TCR originated in an adult with an advanced solid tumor such as melanoma, head and neck, liver or kidney cancer. Specimen: CD4+ or CD8+ T cells sorted from blood, collected in a trial of the OX40 agonist ivuxolimab. The chain is built from TRBV12-1 and TRBJ2-7. TRBV12-1 is annotated as a pseudogene. The CDR3 loop reads CASSIPWPPRHEQYF. CDR3 nucleotide sequence: TGTGCCAGCAGCATCCCGTGGCCTCCAAGGCACGAGCAGTACTTC.